A selection of T cell receptor beta chains follows, all from one sample in a study of OX40 agonist ivuxolimab in advanced cancers. Sequencing used immunoSEQ multiplex PCR; TCRdb keeps in-frame clones, though not all of them. The table shows roughly 76,000 clones, with 86% occurring only once. Here the sequenced sample was CD4+ or CD8+ T cells sorted from blood, taken in a trial of the OX40 agonist ivuxolimab. The receptors were sampled from an adult with an advanced solid tumor such as melanoma, head and neck, liver or kidney cancer. Both conserved end residues are part of each CDR3. Each record gives: V gene, clone size, J gene, D gene, CDR3 DNA, CDR3 protein. A D gene is named only where the DNA matches it firmly. Some rows have no size entry. The others give once, few or many, or a class for an expanded clone.

V: TRBV6-1; size: -; J: TRBJ1-2; D: -; DNA: TGTGCCAGCAGTGAAGCCTGGGCCAGGGCAGCCTACACCTTC; CDR3: CASSEAWARAAYTF
V: TRBV5-6; size: -; J: TRBJ1-2; D: -; DNA: TGTGCCAGCAGCTTGGGGGAGACAGCAATCTATGGCTACACCTTC; CDR3: CASSLGETAIYGYTF
V: TRBV6-1; size: once; J: TRBJ2-3; D: -; DNA: TGTGCCAGCACCGGGACCGGTCGAAATACGCAGTATTTT; CDR3: CASTGTGRNTQYF
V: TRBV4-3; size: -; J: TRBJ2-2; D: -; DNA: TGCGCCAGCAGCCAAGAAAGAGGGACGGGCACCGGGGAGCTGTTTTTT; CDR3: CASSQERGTGTGELFF
V: TRBV2; size: -; J: TRBJ2-1; D: -; DNA: TGTGCCAGCAGAGAGAACTCCTACAATGAGCAGTTCTTC; CDR3: CASRENSYNEQFF
V: TRBV19; size: -; J: TRBJ2-4; D: TRBD1; DNA: TGTGCCAGTGGGGGACAGGGGATAAACAAAAACATTCAGTACTTC; CDR3: CASGGQGINKNIQYF
V: TRBV28; size: -; J: TRBJ2-1; D: TRBD2; DNA: TGTGCCAGCAGTTTCGGACTAGCGGGAGACACGTGGAATGAGCAGTTCTTC; CDR3: CASSFGLAGDTWNEQFF
V: TRBV9; size: -; J: TRBJ1-1; D: -; DNA: TGTGCCAGCAGCTTGGGACAAATGAACACTGAAGCTTTCTTT; CDR3: CASSLGQMNTEAFF
V: TRBV6-5; size: -; J: TRBJ1-2; D: -; DNA: TGTGCCAGCAGTTTAGCTAACTATGGCTACACCTTC; CDR3: CASSLANYGYTF
V: TRBV18; size: -; J: TRBJ1-4; D: -; DNA: TGTGCCAGCTCACCCGGGCCGGCGGAAAAACTGTTTTTT; CDR3: CASSPGPAEKLFF
V: TRBV18; size: -; J: TRBJ1-1; D: -; DNA: TGTGCCAGCTCACCGTTTTTGGGACAAGGGGGGGGGAACACTGAAGCTTTCTTT; CDR3: CASSPFLGQGGGNTEAFF
V: TRBV7-7; size: -; J: TRBJ2-1; D: TRBD2; DNA: TGTGCCAGCAGCTTAGGCGGGAGCCGCAATGAGCAGTTCTTC; CDR3: CASSLGGSRNEQFF
V: TRBV28; size: -; J: TRBJ2-6; D: -; DNA: TGTGCCAGCAGTAGGAGGGGGCCTGGGGCCAACGTCCTGACTTTC; CDR3: CASSRRGPGANVLTF
V: TRBV2; size: -; J: TRBJ1-4; D: TRBD1; DNA: TGTGCCAGCACTCCAGGGGGAACAACTAATGAAAAACTGTTTTTT; CDR3: CASTPGGTTNEKLFF
V: TRBV7-8; size: -; J: TRBJ2-3; D: TRBD1; DNA: TGTGCCAGCAGCTTAGGCCGGGACAGGGGCGGGGATACGCAGTATTTT; CDR3: CASSLGRDRGGDTQYF
V: TRBV9; size: -; J: TRBJ2-7; D: -; DNA: TGTGCCAGCAGCCTACATACAGGAACCTACGAGCAGTACTTC; CDR3: CASSLHTGTYEQYF
V: TRBV18; size: -; J: TRBJ1-5; D: -; DNA: TGTGCCAGCTCACCACCTCCGGGACACGGACAGCCCCAGCATTTT; CDR3: CASSPPPGHGQPQHF
V: TRBV9; size: -; J: TRBJ2-7; D: -; DNA: TGTGCCAGCAGCGTAGAGGACAGCCGTTACGAGCAGTACTTC; CDR3: CASSVEDSRYEQYF
V: TRBV10-3; size: once; J: TRBJ1-1; D: -; DNA: TGTGCCAACCTGACTTACAAGAACACTGAAGCTTTCTTT; CDR3: CANLTYKNTEAFF
V: TRBV28; size: -; J: TRBJ1-4; D: -; DNA: TGTGCCAGCAGTTTTGCCGGGCCAACTAATGAAAAACTGTTTTTT; CDR3: CASSFAGPTNEKLFF
V: TRBV18; size: -; J: TRBJ1-5; D: TRBD1; DNA: TGTGCCAGCTCACTGGTACAGGGGGCTGAGCAGCCCCAGCATTTT; CDR3: CASSLVQGAEQPQHF
V: TRBV28; size: once; J: TRBJ1-4; D: -; DNA: TGTGCCAGCAGGCGAGCATCTGAAAAACTGTTTTTT; CDR3: CASRRASEKLFF
V: TRBV5-1; size: -; J: TRBJ2-6; D: -; DNA: TGCGCCAGCAGCCCGGAAGGCCACAGGTCCGGGGCCAACGTCCTGACTTTC; CDR3: CASSPEGHRSGANVLTF
V: TRBV30; size: -; J: TRBJ1-2; D: TRBD1; DNA: TGTGCCTGGAGTGCCTACGGGACAGGGAGGGTGGGCGGCTACACCTTC; CDR3: CAWSAYGTGRVGGYTF
V: TRBV19; size: -; J: TRBJ2-1; D: -; DNA: TGTGCCAGTAGTCTTCAGTCCGACTTCAATGAGCAGTTCTTC; CDR3: CASSLQSDFNEQFF
V: TRBV2; size: -; J: TRBJ2-1; D: -; DNA: TGTGCCAGCAGTGAAGCGGGGGGCAATGAGCAGTTCTTC; CDR3: CASSEAGGNEQFF
V: TRBV6-4; size: -; J: TRBJ2-3; D: -; DNA: TGTGCCAGCAGTGAGATCGGGACGGGGGCCAGAGATACGCAGTATTTT; CDR3: CASSEIGTGARDTQYF
V: TRBV14; size: -; J: TRBJ1-4; D: -; DNA: TGTGCCAGCAGCCAAGTGGCGGGGAATGAAAAACTGTTTTTT; CDR3: CASSQVAGNEKLFF
V: TRBV5-1; size: -; J: TRBJ1-1; D: -; DNA: TGCGCCAGCAGCTTCCAACCTCGAGGCACTGAAGCTTTCTTT; CDR3: CASSFQPRGTEAFF
V: TRBV7-3; size: -; J: TRBJ1-2; D: -; DNA: TGTGCCAGCAGCCCATCGGTCATAGCTAACTATGGCTACACCTTC; CDR3: CASSPSVIANYGYTF
V: TRBV5-6; size: -; J: TRBJ2-5; D: -; DNA: TGTGCCAGCAGCTCTACTAGAATCCAACAGACCCAGTACTTC; CDR3: CASSSTRIQQTQYF
V: TRBV11-2; size: -; J: TRBJ2-5; D: -; DNA: TGTGCCAGCGGGGGACTCCCCGTGAAGACCCAGTACTTC; CDR3: CASGGLPVKTQYF
V: TRBV5-1; size: -; J: TRBJ1-2; D: TRBD1; DNA: TGCGCCAGCAGCGGAGGACAGGGCTATGGCTACACCTTC; CDR3: CASSGGQGYGYTF
V: TRBV27; size: -; J: TRBJ2-5; D: TRBD1; DNA: TGTGCCAGCAGCCCGGGACAGTTAGCGGAGACCCAGTACTTC; CDR3: CASSPGQLAETQYF
V: TRBV28; size: -; J: TRBJ1-6; D: TRBD1; DNA: TGTGCCAGCAGCCCCCCCGGGACAGGGGTTAGCTCCTATAATTCACCCCTCCACTTT; CDR3: CASSPPGTGVSSYNSPLHF
V: TRBV9; size: -; J: TRBJ2-5; D: TRBD2; DNA: TGTGCCAGCAGCGTAGACAGCCGCGGGGGAATTCTGCTGGGATATTGGGTGGCGGCAGAGACCCAGTACTTC; CDR3: CASSVDSRGGILLGYWVAAETQYF
V: TRBV11-2; size: -; J: TRBJ2-7; D: -; DNA: TGTGCCAGCAGCTTAGATATTAGGGATGAGCAGTACTTC; CDR3: CASSLDIRDEQYF
V: TRBV6-4; size: -; J: TRBJ1-6; D: TRBD1; DNA: TGTGCCAGCAGCAGACAGGGCGGTTCACCCCTCCACTTT; CDR3: CASSRQGGSPLHF
V: TRBV19; size: once; J: TRBJ2-7; D: -; DNA: TGTGCCAGTAGTATAGTTAGGGGTAAGACCTACGAGCAGTACTTC; CDR3: CASSIVRGKTYEQYF
V: TRBV7-9; size: once; J: TRBJ2-2; D: TRBD1; DNA: TGTGCCAGCAGCTTATTCGGACAGGGACACACCGGGGAGCTGTTTTTT; CDR3: CASSLFGQGHTGELFF
V: TRBV21-1; size: -; J: TRBJ1-3; D: -; DNA: TGTGCCAGCAGGGTACCTGGGGACCTCTCTGGAAACACCATATATTTT; CDR3: CASRVPGDLSGNTIYF
V: TRBV4-3; size: -; J: TRBJ2-3; D: -; DNA: TGCGCCAGCAGCCTGCTAGGCACAGATACGCAGTATTTT; CDR3: CASSLLGTDTQYF
V: TRBV5-5; size: -; J: TRBJ2-7; D: -; DNA: TGTGCCAGCAGCTGGACCTTCGGCACATTGGCGGACGAGCAGTACTTC; CDR3: CASSWTFGTLADEQYF
V: TRBV11-2; size: -; J: TRBJ1-1; D: -; DNA: TGTGCCAGCAGCTGGGGACGTACGATGAACACTGAAGCTTTCTTT; CDR3: CASSWGRTMNTEAFF
V: TRBV4-2; size: -; J: TRBJ1-1; D: -; DNA: TGTGCCAGCAGCCCAGCCGGTGGCCCTGAAGCTTTCTTT; CDR3: CASSPAGGPEAFF
V: TRBV11-1; size: -; J: TRBJ2-5; D: -; DNA: TGTGCCAGCAGCCGTTTCATGGGGACCGAAAAAGAGACCCAGTACTTC; CDR3: CASSRFMGTEKETQYF